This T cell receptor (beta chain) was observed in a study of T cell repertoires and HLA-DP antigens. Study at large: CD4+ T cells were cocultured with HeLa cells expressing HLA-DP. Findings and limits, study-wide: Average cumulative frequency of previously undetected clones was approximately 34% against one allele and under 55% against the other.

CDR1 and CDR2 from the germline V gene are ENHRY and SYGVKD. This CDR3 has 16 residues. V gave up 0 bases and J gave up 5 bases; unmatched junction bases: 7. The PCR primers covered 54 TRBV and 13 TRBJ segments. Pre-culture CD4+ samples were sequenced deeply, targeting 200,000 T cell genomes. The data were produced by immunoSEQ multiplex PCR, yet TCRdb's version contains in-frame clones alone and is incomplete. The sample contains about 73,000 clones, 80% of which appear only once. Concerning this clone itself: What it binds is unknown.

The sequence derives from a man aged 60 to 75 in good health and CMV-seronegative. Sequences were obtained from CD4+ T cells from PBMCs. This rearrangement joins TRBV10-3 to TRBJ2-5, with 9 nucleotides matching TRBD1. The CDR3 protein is CAISESVDRGRETQYF. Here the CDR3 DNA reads TGTGCCATCAGTGAGTCAGTGGACAGGGGACGGGAGACCCAGTACTTC.